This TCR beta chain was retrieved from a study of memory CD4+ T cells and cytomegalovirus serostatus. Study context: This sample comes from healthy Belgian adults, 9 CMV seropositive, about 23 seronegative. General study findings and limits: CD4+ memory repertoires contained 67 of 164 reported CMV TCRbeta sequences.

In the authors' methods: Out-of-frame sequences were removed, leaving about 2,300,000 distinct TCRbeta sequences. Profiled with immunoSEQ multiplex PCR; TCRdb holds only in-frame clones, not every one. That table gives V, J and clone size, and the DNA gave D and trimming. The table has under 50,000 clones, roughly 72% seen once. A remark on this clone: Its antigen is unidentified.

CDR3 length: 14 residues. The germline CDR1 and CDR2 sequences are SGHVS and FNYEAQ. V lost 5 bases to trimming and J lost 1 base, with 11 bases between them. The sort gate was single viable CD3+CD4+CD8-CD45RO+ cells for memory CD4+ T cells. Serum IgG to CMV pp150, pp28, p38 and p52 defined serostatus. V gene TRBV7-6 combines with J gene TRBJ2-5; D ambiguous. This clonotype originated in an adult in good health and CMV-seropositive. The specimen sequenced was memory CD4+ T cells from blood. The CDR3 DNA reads TGTGCCAGCAGCCCCCATCAACGCCAAGAGACCCAGTACTTC. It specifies CASSPHQRQETQYF.